This T cell receptor beta chain was retrieved from a study of cytomegalovirus exposure and HLA in healthy donors. Across the study: An analysis done earlier identified 100 million to 140 million unique TCR beta sequences from about 179 million T cells.

The ends lost 4 bases at V and 4 bases at J; junction bases unmatched: 5. The CDR3 totals 14 residues. The germline CDR1 and CDR2 sequences are LNHDA and SQIVND (reference sequence). Notes on this clone: Antigen specificity is unknown.

13 Jbeta primers and 60 Vbeta primers were used for the PCR. Clones were sequenced by immunoSEQ multiplex PCR, and TCRdb holds only the in-frame ones, with some missing. The profile covers more than 140,000 clones, with roughly 82% appearing a single time and 3.2% taken by the ten largest. Broader study findings: Many donors carried some public TCRs, although rarity characterized most TCR sequences. High sensitivity and specificity were reportedly achieved when the classifier diagnosed cytomegalovirus status.

The V and J genes are TRBV19 and TRBJ2-5; TRBD1 aligns across 8 bases. The source material was PBMCs. This sequence originates from a man between 18 and 29 years old in good health and CMV-seropositive. The CDR3 coding sequence is TGTGCCAGTAGTACCGGGACAGGTGCAGAGACCCAGTACTTC. Translated: CASSTGTGAETQYF.